The next 21 T cell receptor beta chains were all read from a single sample in a study of blood T cell repertoires in COVID-19. Sequenced by immunoSEQ multiplex PCR; TCRdb stores in-frame clones only, minus some. The table has a few hundred thousand clones, about nine tenths seen once; the top ten hold about 4.1%. Sequencing input: peripheral blood. These receptors all stem from a man aged 50 or older with acute or convalescent COVID-19.

This clone appeared once. This chain's CDR3 is CASSPGGHETQYF. The DNA for the CDR3 is TGTGCCAGCAGCCCGGGGGGGCACGAGACCCAGTACTTC. This chain links TRBV12-3 or TRBV12-4 with TRBJ2-5; TRBD2 agrees at 8 bases. J was trimmed by 5 bases and V by 6 bases; bases with no gene match: 5. This CDR3 is 13 amino acids long.

This chain connects TRBV6-5 to TRBJ1-3; TRBD1 is a possible D gene (6 bases). Germline V gene data show CDR1 as MNHEY and CDR2 as SVGAGI. CDR3 length: 15 amino acids. Trimming stripped 0 bases from V and 3 bases from J, with 9 bases between. CDR3 sequence (DNA): TGTGCCAGCAGTTACTCGGGCAGGGGTGGAAACACCATATATTTT. Its translation: CASSYSGRGGNTIYF.

The chain employs TRBV5-4 and TRBJ2-3, with TRBD2 matching over 11 bases. Germline lookup yields CDR1 SGHNT and CDR2 YYREEE (reference sequence). After removal of 4 bases from V and 8 bases from J, the junction contained 9 bases not matched to a gene. This CDR3 comprises 15 residues. CDR3 in amino acids: CASSPRLAGQGTQYF. Written as DNA, the CDR3 is TGTGCCAGCAGCCCCCGACTAGCGGGGCAGGGTACGCAGTATTTT.

The chain carries TRBV29-1 and TRBJ1-3, with D hard to call. Germline-derived CDR1 and CDR2 are SQVTM and ANQGSEA. Trimming took 4 bases from V and 0 from J, leaving 4 bases between them. The CDR3 sequence is 12 residues long. The CDR3 loop is CSVAVSGNTIYF. In DNA, the CDR3 is TGCAGCGTTGCAGTCTCTGGAAACACCATATATTTT.

This clone was detected only once. The chain couples TRBV6-5 to TRBJ1-3, with D maybe TRBD1 (6 bases). The V gene's germline CDR1 is MNHEY and CDR2 SVGAGI. V gave up 6 bases and J gave up 3 bases, with 12 bases separating them. This CDR3 contains 14 residues. The CDR3 sequence is CASRQGSDGNTIYF. Here the CDR3 DNA reads TGTGCCAGCAGGCAGGGGTCGGATGGAAACACCATATATTTT.

In this sample, this clone turned up once. J is TRBJ1-1 and V is TRBV6-5; 9 nucleotides agree with TRBD1. V was pared by 0 bases and J by 7 bases, with 6 bases of the junction left unmatched. Germline V gene lookup returns CDR1 MNHEY and CDR2 SVGAGI. This CDR3 spans 15 amino acids. The CDR3 DNA is TGTGCCAGCAGTTACTCTGGACAGGGGTACAGTGAAGCTTTCTTT. Translated, it gives CASSYSGQGYSEAFF.

This clone was recorded at least ten times. The chain employs TRBV3-1 (or the pseudogene TRBV3-2) and TRBJ1-2; 11 bases are a match to TRBD1. Germline assignment: CDR1 LGHDT and CDR2 YNNKEL (reference sequence). There are 16 residues in the CDR3. V lost 1 base to trimming and J lost 7 bases; unmatched junction nucleotides: 8. The CDR3 loop is CASSQGGTGGGSGYTF. CDR3 nucleotides: TGTGCCAGCAGCCAAGGTGGGACAGGGGGTGGTTCTGGCTACACCTTC.

This chain links TRBV5-1 with TRBJ2-7; 10 nucleotides align to TRBD1. CDR1 and CDR2 from the germline V gene are SGHRS and YFSETQ. CDR3 length: 14 residues. J gave up 3 bases and V 5 bases, and 5 bases lay outside the gene matches. CDR3 in amino acids: CASSYRDRGYEQYF. The CDR3, as DNA: TGCGCCAGCAGTTACCGGGACAGGGGCTACGAGCAGTACTTC.

V and J are TRBV3-1 (or the pseudogene TRBV3-2) and TRBJ2-7, with a possible D match to TRBD1 (6 bases). The V gene lost 3 bases and the J gene lost 2 bases, with 11 bases spanning the gap. CDR1 is LGHDT, CDR2 YNNKEL, per germline (reference sequence). The CDR3 is 14 amino acids. In DNA, the CDR3 is TGTGCCAGCAGCCATGGATCAGGGGCCTACGAGCAGTACTTC. It translates to CASSHGSGAYEQYF.

V is TRBV6-5 and J is TRBJ1-5, with 7 nucleotides matching TRBD1. V was pared by 6 bases and J by 5 bases, with 7 bases of the junction left unmatched. The CDR3 totals 14 residues. Germline loops: CDR1 MNHEY, CDR2 SVGAGI. In nucleotides, the CDR3 is TGTGCCAGCAGGGGACAGTCTCACTATCAGCCCCAGCATTTT. Amino acid sequence: CASRGQSHYQPQHF.

The chain uses TRBV27 and TRBJ1-2, with 7 bases fitting TRBD1. Germline CDR1 is MNHEY and CDR2 is SMNVEV (reference sequence). The J segment lost 8 bases and the V segment lost 10 bases, leaving 19 bases of the junction unmatched. The CDR3 spans 15 residues. This CDR3 reads CATWRQGLAPFGYTF. Written as DNA, the CDR3 is TGTGCCACCTGGCGACAGGGCCTAGCCCCCTTCGGCTACACCTTC.

In this sample, this clone turned up once. Distinct nucleotide sequences in the sample also encode this CDR3. The V gene is TRBV12-3 or TRBV12-4, the J gene TRBJ1-2; D remains ambiguous. CDR3 length: 13 residues. Trimming took 2 bases from V and 0 from J, leaving 4 bases between them. CDR3 DNA sequence: TGTGCCAGCAGTTTAACAGCTAACTATGGCTACACCTTC. Translation gives CASSLTANYGYTF.

The chain combines TRBV18 with TRBJ2-5; D perhaps matches TRBD1 (6 bases). Trimming took off 0 bases at V and 5 bases at J, with 16 bases between the two ends. The CDR3 is made up of 16 amino acids. Germline values: CDR1 KGHSH, CDR2 LQKENI. CDR3 loop: CASSPPVLQGLETQYF. CDR3 coding DNA: TGTGCCAGCTCACCACCCGTTCTCCAGGGGCTGGAGACCCAGTACTTC.

This clone was observed a few times. The rearrangement joins TRBV4-2 to TRBJ2-4; 7 bases are shared with TRBD1. V lost 1 base and J lost 1; bases outside the gene matches: 7. The CDR3 spans 17 residues. Looked up from germline, CDR1 is LGHNA and CDR2 is YNFKEQ. CDR3 nucleotide sequence: TGTGCCAGCAGCCAAGTGGAAACAGGGGAGGCCAAAAACATTCAGTACTTC. It encodes CASSQVETGEAKNIQYF.

The rearrangement links TRBV3-1 (or the pseudogene TRBV3-2) to TRBJ2-1; a weak D match, TRBD2 (6 bases). Trimming took 3 bases from V and 4 from J, leaving 19 bases between them. This CDR3 has 17 amino acids. From germline, CDR1 is LGHDT and CDR2 YNNKEL (reference sequence). The CDR3 loop reads CASSQVPWRGFYNEQFF. CDR3 in DNA: TGTGCCAGCAGCCAGGTCCCTTGGCGGGGCTTTTACAATGAGCAGTTCTTC.

This rearrangement joins TRBV15 to TRBJ1-2, with 8 bases matching TRBD1. V gave up 1 base and J gave up 3 bases; unmatched junction bases: 13. The length of the CDR3 is 18 residues. Germline values: CDR1 LNHNV, CDR2 YYDKDF (reference sequence). The CDR3 DNA reads TGTGCCACCAGCAGAGGTCGAGACAGGGGACGATCGCACTATGGCTACACCTTC. Translated, it gives CATSRGRDRGRSHYGYTF.

The CDR3 coding sequence is TGTGCCAGCAGTTTTTCACAGAACACCGGGGAGCTGTTTTTT. Translated, it gives CASSFSQNTGELFF. The rearrangement uses TRBV27 and TRBJ2-2, with D unclear. The germline V gene encodes CDR1 MNHEY and CDR2 SMNVEV (reference sequence). The V gene lost 3 bases and the J gene lost 1 base, with 6 bases spanning the gap. The CDR3 is made up of 14 amino acids.

The rearrangement joins TRBV11-2 to TRBJ2-7; D is perhaps TRBD2 (5 bases). Germline CDR1 is SGHAT and CDR2 is FQNNGV. This CDR3 has 13 residues. V shed 5 bases and J shed 3 bases, with 11 bases lying between them. Here the CDR3 DNA reads TGTGCCAGCAGCCTCGGACTGTACTACGAGCAGTACTTC. The encoded protein is CASSLGLYYEQYF.

The CDR3 DNA sequence: TGTGCCAGCAGCTTAGGGGACAGCTATGGCTACACCTTC. It translates to CASSLGDSYGYTF. The chain couples TRBV7-9 to TRBJ1-2, with 7 bases aligning to TRBD1. V lost 1 base to trimming and J lost 4 bases; unmatched junction nucleotides: 0. The CDR3 extends over 13 amino acids. The V gene's germline CDR1 is SEHNR and CDR2 FQNEAQ (reference sequence).

This rearrangement joins TRBV5-1 to TRBJ1-4, with TRBD1 matching over 7 bases. The V gene's germline CDR1 is SGHRS and CDR2 YFSETQ. J lost 0 bases, V lost 4 bases, and 15 bases had no gene match. The CDR3 has 19 amino acids. The CDR3: CASSAPSDRHPATNEKLFF. The CDR3 DNA sequence: TGCGCCAGCAGCGCCCCCTCGGACAGGCACCCCGCAACTAATGAAAAACTGTTTTTT.

The genes are TRBV11-2 and TRBJ1-2; 10 nucleotides agree with TRBD1. J lost 6 bases, V lost 5 bases, and 3 bases had no gene match. Germline loops: CDR1 SGHAT, CDR2 FQNNGV. This CDR3 comprises 13 residues. In DNA form, the CDR3 reads TGTGCCAGCAGCCTCGACAGGGGGCATGGCTACACCTTC. Its protein is CASSLDRGHGYTF.